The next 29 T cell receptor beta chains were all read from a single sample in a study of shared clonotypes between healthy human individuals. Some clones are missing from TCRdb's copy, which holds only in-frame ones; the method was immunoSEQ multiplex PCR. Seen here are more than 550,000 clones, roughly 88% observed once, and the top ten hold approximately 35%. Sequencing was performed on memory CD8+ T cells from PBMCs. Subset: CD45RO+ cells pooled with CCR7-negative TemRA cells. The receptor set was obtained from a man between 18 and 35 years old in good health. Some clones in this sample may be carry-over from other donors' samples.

The CDR3: CASSEDRENEQFF. The CDR3 DNA is TGTGCCAGCAGCGAGGACAGGGAAAATGAGCAGTTCTTC. V usage is TRBV9 and J usage is TRBJ2-1; TRBD1 agrees at 8 bases. V dropped 3 bases and J dropped 7; count of bases not matched to a gene: 3. The CDR3 runs to 13 residues. Germline V lookup: CDR1 SGDLS, CDR2 YYNGEE.

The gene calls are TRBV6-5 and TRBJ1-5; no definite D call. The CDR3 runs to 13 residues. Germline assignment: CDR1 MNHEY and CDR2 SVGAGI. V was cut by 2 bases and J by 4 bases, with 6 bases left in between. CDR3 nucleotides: TGTGCCAGCAGTTACGGGATTAATCAGCCCCAGCATTTT. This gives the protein CASSYGINQPQHF.

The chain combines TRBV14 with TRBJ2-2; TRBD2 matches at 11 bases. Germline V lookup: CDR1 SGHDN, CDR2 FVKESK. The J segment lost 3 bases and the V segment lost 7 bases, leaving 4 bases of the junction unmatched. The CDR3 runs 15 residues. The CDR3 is CASMGTSGYTGELFF. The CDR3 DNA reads TGTGCCAGCATGGGGACTAGCGGATACACCGGGGAGCTGTTTTTT.

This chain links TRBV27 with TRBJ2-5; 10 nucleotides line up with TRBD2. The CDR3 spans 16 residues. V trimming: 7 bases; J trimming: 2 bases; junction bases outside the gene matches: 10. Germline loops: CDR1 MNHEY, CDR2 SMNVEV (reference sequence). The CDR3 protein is CASTRIGTSAQETQYF. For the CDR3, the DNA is TGTGCCAGCACCCGAATAGGGACTAGCGCTCAAGAGACCCAGTACTTC.

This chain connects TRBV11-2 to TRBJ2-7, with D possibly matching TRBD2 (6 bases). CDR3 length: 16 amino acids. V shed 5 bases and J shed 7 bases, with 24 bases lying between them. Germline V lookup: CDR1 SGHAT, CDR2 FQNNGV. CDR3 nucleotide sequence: TGTGCCAGCAGCAGCGGCGATTGGCGGGACCCGAAAGAGCAGTACTTC. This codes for CASSSGDWRDPKEQYF.

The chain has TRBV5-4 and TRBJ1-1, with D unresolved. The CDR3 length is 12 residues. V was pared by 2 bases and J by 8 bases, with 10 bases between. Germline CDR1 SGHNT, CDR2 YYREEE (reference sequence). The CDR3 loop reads CASSLKATEAFF. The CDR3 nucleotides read TGTGCCAGCAGCTTAAAAGCAACCGAAGCTTTCTTT.

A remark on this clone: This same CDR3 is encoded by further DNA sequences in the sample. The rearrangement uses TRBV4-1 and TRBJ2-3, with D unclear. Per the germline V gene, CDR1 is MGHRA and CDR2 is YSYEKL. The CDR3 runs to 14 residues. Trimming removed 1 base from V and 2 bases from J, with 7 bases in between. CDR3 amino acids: CASSQVTSTDTQYF. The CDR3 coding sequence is TGCGCCAGCAGCCAAGTTACCTCCACAGATACGCAGTATTTT.

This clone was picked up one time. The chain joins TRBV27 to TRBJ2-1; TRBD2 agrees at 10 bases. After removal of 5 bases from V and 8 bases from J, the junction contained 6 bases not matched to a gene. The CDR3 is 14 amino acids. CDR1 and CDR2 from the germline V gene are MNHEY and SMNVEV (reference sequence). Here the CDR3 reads CASSMGLAKHEQFF. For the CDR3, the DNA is TGTGCCAGCAGTATGGGACTAGCGAAGCATGAGCAGTTCTTC.

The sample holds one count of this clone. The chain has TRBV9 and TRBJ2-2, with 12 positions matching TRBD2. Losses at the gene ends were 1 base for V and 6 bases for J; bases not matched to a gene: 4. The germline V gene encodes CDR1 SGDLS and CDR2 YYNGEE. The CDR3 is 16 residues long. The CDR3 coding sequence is TGTGCCAGCAGCGTATCCCTAGCGGGAGGGTCCGGGGAGCTGTTTTTT. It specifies CASSVSLAGGSGELFF.

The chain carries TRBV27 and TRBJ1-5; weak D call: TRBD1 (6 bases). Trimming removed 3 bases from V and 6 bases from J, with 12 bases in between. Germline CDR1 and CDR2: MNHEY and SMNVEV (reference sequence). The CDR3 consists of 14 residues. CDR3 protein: CASSFGGASQPQHF. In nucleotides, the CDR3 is TGTGCCAGCAGTTTTGGGGGGGCGAGTCAGCCCCAGCATTTT.

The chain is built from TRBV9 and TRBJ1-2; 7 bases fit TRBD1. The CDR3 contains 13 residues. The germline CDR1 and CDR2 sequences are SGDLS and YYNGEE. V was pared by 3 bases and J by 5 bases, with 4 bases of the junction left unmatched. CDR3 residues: CASSGPTGYGYTF. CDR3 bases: TGTGCCAGCAGCGGCCCGACAGGGTATGGCTACACCTTC.

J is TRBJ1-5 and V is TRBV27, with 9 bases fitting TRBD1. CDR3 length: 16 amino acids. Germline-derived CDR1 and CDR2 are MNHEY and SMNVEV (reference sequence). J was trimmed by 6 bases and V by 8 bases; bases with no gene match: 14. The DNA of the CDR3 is TGTGCCAGCCGGATCGGGACAGGGATTCCGGGTCAGCCCCAGCATTTT. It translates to CASRIGTGIPGQPQHF.

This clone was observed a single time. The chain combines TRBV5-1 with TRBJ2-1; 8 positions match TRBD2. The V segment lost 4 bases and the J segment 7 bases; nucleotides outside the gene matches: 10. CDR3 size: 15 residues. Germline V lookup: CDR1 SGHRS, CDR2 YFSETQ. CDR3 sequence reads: CASSPETRGGNEQFF. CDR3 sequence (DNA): TGCGCCAGCAGCCCCGAAACCCGGGGGGGGAATGAGCAGTTCTTC.

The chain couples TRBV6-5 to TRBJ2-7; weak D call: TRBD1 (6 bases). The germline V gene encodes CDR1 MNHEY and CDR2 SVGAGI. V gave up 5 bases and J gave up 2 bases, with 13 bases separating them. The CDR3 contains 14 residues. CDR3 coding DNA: TGTGCCAGCAGTCACCGGACAGCTACCTACGAGCAGTACTTC. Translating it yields CASSHRTATYEQYF.

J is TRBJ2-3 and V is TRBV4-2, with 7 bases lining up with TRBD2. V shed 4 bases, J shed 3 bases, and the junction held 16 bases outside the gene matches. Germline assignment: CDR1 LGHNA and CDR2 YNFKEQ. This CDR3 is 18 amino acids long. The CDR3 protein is CASSLPPSAGASTDTQYF. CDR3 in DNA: TGTGCCAGCAGCCTACCGCCCTCGGCGGGAGCTTCGACAGATACGCAGTATTTT.

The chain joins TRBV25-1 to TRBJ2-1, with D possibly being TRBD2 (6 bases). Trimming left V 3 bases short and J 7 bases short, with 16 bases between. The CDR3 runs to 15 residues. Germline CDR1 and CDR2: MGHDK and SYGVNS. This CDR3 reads CASSDPSTRGNEQFF. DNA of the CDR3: TGTGCCAGCAGTGACCCCTCGACTCGGGGGAATGAGCAGTTCTTC. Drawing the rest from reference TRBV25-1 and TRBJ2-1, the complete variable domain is EADIYQTPRYLVIGTGKKITLECSQTMGHDKMYWYQQDPGMELHLIHYSYGVNSTEKGDLSSESTVSRIRTEHFPLTLESARPSHTSQYLCASSDPSTRGNEQFFGPGTRLTVL.

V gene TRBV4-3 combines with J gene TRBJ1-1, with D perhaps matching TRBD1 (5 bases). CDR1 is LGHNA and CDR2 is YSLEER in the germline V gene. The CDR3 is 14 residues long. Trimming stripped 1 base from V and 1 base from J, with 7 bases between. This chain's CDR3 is CASSQATGNTEAFF. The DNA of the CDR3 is TGCGCCAGCAGCCAAGCCACAGGGAACACTGAAGCTTTCTTT.

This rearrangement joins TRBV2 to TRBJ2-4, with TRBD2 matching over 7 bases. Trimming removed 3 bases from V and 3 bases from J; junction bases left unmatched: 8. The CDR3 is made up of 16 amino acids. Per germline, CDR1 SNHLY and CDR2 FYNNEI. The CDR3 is CASSDATSDLKNIQYF. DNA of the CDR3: TGTGCCAGCAGTGATGCAACTAGCGACCTCAAAAACATTCAGTACTTC.

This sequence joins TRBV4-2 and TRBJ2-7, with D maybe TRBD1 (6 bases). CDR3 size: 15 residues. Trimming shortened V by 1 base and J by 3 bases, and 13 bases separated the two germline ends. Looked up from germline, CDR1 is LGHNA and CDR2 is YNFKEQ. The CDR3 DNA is TGTGCCAGCAGCCAAGGGGCTAGAGGGGGCTACGAGCAGTACTTC. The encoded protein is CASSQGARGGYEQYF.

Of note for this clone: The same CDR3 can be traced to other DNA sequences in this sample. The CDR3: CASSLRNTGELFF. The CDR3 DNA follows: TGTGCCAGCAGTTTAAGGAACACCGGGGAGCTGTTTTTT. This chain joins TRBV27 and TRBJ2-2; D gene uncertain. This CDR3 comprises 13 residues. Trimming took off 2 bases at V and 1 base at J, with 2 bases between the two ends. The V gene's germline CDR1 is MNHEY and CDR2 SMNVEV (reference sequence).

CDR3 in amino acids: CASSEYTGSRRGAFF. The CDR3 nucleotides are TGTGCCAGCAGTGAATATACGGGAAGTAGACGGGGAGCTTTCTTT. The genes are TRBV25-1 and TRBJ1-1; no firm D call. Germline V gene data show CDR1 as MGHDK and CDR2 as SYGVNS. The CDR3 is 15 residues long. V was cut by 0 bases and J by 10 bases, with 18 bases left in between.

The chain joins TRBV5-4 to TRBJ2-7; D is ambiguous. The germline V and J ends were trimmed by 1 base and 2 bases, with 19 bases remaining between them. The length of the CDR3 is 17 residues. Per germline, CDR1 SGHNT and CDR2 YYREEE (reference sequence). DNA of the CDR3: TGTGCCAGCAGCTTGCTCGTTCTTAAGAGTCAGACCTACGAGCAGTACTTC. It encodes CASSLLVLKSQTYEQYF.

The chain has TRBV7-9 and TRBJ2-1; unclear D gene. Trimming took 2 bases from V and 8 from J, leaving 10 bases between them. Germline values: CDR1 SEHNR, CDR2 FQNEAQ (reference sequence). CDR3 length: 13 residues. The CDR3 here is CASSLSVAHEQFF. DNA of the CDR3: TGTGCCAGCAGCTTATCGGTAGCACATGAGCAGTTCTTC.

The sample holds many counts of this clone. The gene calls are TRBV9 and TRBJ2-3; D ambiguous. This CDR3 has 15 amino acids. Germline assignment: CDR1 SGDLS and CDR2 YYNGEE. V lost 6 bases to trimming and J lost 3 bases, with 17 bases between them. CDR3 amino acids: CASTLSNSRTDTQYF. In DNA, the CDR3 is TGTGCCAGCACCTTGTCTAACAGTCGGACAGATACGCAGTATTTT.

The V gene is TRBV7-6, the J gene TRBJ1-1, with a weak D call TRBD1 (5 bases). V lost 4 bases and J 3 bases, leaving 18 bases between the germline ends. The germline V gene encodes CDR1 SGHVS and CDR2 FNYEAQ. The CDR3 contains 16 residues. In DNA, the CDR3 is TGTGCCAGCAGCTCAAAAGGAACCAGGGCTTACACTGAAGCTTTCTTT. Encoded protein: CASSSKGTRAYTEAFF.

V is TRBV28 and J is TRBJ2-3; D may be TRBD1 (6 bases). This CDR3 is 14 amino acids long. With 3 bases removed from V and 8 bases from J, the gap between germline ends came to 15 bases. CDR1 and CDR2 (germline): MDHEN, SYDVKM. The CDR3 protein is CASSFRGYGVTQYF. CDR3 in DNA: TGTGCCAGCAGTTTTAGGGGGTACGGGGTTACGCAGTATTTT. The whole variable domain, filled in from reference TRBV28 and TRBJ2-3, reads DVKVTQSSRYLVKRTGEKVFLECVQDMDHENMFWYRQDPGLGLRLIYFSYDVKMKEKGDIPEGYSVSREKKERFSLILESASTNQTSMYLCASSFRGYGVTQYFGPGTRLTVL.

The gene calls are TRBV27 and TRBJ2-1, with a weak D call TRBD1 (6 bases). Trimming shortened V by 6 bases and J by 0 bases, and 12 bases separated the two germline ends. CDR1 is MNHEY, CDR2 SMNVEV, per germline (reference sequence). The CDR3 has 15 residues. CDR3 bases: TGTGCCAGCAGCCCCAGGGGATTCTCCTACAATGAGCAGTTCTTC. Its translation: CASSPRGFSYNEQFF.

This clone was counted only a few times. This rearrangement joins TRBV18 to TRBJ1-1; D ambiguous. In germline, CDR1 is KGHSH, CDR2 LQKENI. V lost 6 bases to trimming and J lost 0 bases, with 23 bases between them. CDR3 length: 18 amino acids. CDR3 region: CASSTGASPAPMNTEAFF. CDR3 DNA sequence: TGTGCCAGCTCGACCGGTGCCTCCCCCGCTCCCATGAACACTGAAGCTTTCTTT.

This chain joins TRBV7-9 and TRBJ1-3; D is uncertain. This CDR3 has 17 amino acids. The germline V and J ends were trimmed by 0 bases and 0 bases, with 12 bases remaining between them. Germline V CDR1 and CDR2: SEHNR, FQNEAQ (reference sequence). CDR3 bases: TGTGCCAGCAGCTTAGCACCTTTGGGGAGCTCTGGAAACACCATATATTTT. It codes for CASSLAPLGSSGNTIYF.